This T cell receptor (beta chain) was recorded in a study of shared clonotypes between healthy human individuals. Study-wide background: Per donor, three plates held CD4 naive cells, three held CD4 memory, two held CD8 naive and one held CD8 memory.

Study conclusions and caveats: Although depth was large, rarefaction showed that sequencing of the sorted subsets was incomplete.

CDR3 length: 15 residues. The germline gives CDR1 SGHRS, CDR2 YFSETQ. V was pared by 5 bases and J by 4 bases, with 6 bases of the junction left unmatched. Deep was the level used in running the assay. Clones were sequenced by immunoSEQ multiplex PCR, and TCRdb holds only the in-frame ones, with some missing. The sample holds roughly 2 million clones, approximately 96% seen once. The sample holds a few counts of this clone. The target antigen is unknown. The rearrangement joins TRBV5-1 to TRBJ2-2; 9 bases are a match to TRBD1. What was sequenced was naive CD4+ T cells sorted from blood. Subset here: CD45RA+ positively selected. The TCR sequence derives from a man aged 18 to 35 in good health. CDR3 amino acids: CASRAGQGSTGELFF. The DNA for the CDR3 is TGCGCCAGCAGAGCGGGACAGGGTAGCACCGGGGAGCTGTTTTTT.